The rows below give T cell receptor beta chains drawn from one sample of a study of early T cells in non-severe SARS-CoV-2 infection. Via MiXCR, TCRdb re-called the 5' RACE reads, giving one row per CDR3 protein. The data contain around 39,000 distinct CDR3 sequences, about 8% of them singletons. Sample: whole blood, taken at baseline. These receptors were taken from an adult who was a healthcare worker with PCR-confirmed SARS-CoV-2 infection or an uninfected control (not recorded which). Each CDR3 is given with its conserved first and last residue. Fields, in order: clone size, D gene, V gene, J gene, CDR3 DNA, CDR3 protein. The D gene is left open where the match is weak. Part of the rows lack a size; the others show once, few, many or a class for expanded clones.

NA	TRBD2	TRBV10-2	TRBJ2-1	TGCGCCAGCAGTGAATGGGCCCCCAATAGCGGGGAGGCTACAATGGAGCAGTTCTTC	CASSEWAPNSGEATMEQFF
many	NA	TRBV5-1	TRBJ2-3	TGCGCCAGCAGCGACAGCACAGGGAGCACAGATACGCAGTATTTT	CASSDSTGSTDTQYF
NA	NA	TRBV7-6	TRBJ1-1	TGTGCCAGCAGCTCTACGGGGAGAACTGAAGCTTTCTTT	CASSSTGRTEAFF
many	TRBD1	TRBV20-1	TRBJ1-1	TGCAGTGCTGGGGGAACAGGGGCAGGCACTGAAGCTTTCTTT	CSAGGTGAGTEAFF
NA	NA	TRBV12-3/TRBV12-4	TRBJ1-6	TGTGCCAGCAGTTCAGGGCAGAATAATTCACCCCTCCACTTT	CASSSGQNNSPLHF
NA	TRBD2	TRBV10-3	TRBJ2-1	TGTGCCATCAGTGAAAGACTAGCTGATGACAATGAGCAGTTCTTC	CAISERLADDNEQFF
NA	TRBD1	TRBV7-2	TRBJ2-3	TGTGCCAGCAGCTTGGGGACAGGGTTAGATACGCAGTATTTT	CASSLGTGLDTQYF
NA	TRBD1	TRBV28	TRBJ1-2	TGTGCCAGCAGGCCGGGACAGCAAGGATACTATGGCTACACCTTC	CASRPGQQGYYGYTF
few	NA	TRBV5-1	TRBJ1-6	TGCGCCAGCAGATTCGGGGATAACTATAATTCACCCCTCCACTTT	CASRFGDNYNSPLHF
NA	NA	TRBV3-1	TRBJ2-7	TGTGCCAGCAGCCAAGTTCGAGGGTGGGAGTCCTACGAGCAGTACTTC	CASSQVRGWESYEQYF
NA	NA	TRBV27	TRBJ1-3	TGTGCCAGCAGTCCCGGGACACGGAGCTCTGAAAACACCATATATTTT	CASSPGTRSSENTIYF
NA	NA	TRBV6-1	TRBJ2-2	TGTGCCAGCAGGCCCGGGACTTCGAACACCGGGGAGCTGTTTTTT	CASRPGTSNTGELFF
few	TRBD2	TRBV5-4	TRBJ2-1	TGTGCCAGCAGCAAGGGACTGGCGGGGGGCGATGAGCAGTTCTTC	CASSKGLAGGDEQFF
few	NA	TRBV6-1	TRBJ2-6	TGTGCCAGCAGCCCTTTGGCAGGGGCCAACGTCCTGACTTTC	CASSPLAGANVLTF
NA	NA	TRBV24-1	TRBJ2-1	TGTGCCACCAGTGATTTGGACAAAGGGCTTTACAATGAGCAGTTCTTC	CATSDLDKGLYNEQFF
many	NA	TRBV11-2	TRBJ2-6	TGTGCCAGCAGCGCGGGACACTCTGGGGCCAACGTCCTGACTTTC	CASSAGHSGANVLTF